This TCR beta chain was recorded in a study of T cell clonotyping in hematopoietic cell transplantation. This clone was picked up one time. Its antigen remains unidentified. The ends were cut back, 1 base at V and 5 bases at J, with 8 bases in the middle. This CDR3 contains 13 residues. Germline-derived CDR1 and CDR2 are MGHRA and YSYEKL. Profiling relied on immunoSEQ multiplex PCR, and the TCRdb table lists in-frame clones only, not all of them. The sample records 5,000 to 6,500 clones, 75% to 85% being singletons. Points from the study as a whole: Recipient TCR diversity dropped after transplant; expanded clonotypes rose from day 30 to 180. Cells were unsorted, so CD4 and CD8 contributions were not separated.

The clonotype was recovered from a male patient aged 70-85 years who had an allogeneic stem cell transplant from an unrelated donor, so T cells may come from the graft donor. Some clones in this sample may be carry-over from other donors' samples. The V call is TRBV4-1, the J call TRBJ2-5, with D hard to call. Sample: peripheral blood mononuclear cells, taken 180 days after allogeneic stem cell transplant. CDR3 DNA sequence: TGCGCCAGCAGCCAAGTTGCTCGGGAGACCCAGTACTTC. Translating gives CASSQVARETQYF.